What follows are 17 T cell receptor beta chains derived from one specimen sequenced in a study of T cell changes during pregnancy in multiple sclerosis. Only in-frame clones appear in the TCRdb table, and some are missing; sequencing was by immunoSEQ multiplex PCR. The data show about 92,000 clones, with more than 90% seen just once and 1.5% held by the top ten. The sample in question was peripheral blood, obtained in the first trimester of pregnancy. The source is a female donor with multiple sclerosis, enrolled in a pregnancy study.

This clone appeared a few times. This chain uses TRBV10-3 with TRBJ2-7, with TRBD2 matching 7 bases. CDR3 length: 15 residues. CDR1 is ENHRY and CDR2 is SYGVKD in the germline V gene. With 6 bases clipped from V and 0 bases from J, the junction kept 8 bases outside the gene matches. Here the CDR3 DNA reads TGTGCCATCAGGGGAGGGACGCTGGGCTCCTACGAGCAGTACTTC. Its translation is CAIRGGTLGSYEQYF.

The rearrangement joins TRBV7-9 to TRBJ2-7; D is ambiguous. Trimming removed 1 base from V and 6 bases from J, with 4 bases in between. The CDR3 consists of 11 residues. Germline V gene lookup returns CDR1 SEHNR and CDR2 FQNEAQ (reference sequence). Written as DNA, the CDR3 is TGTGCCAGCAGCTTAGGCGCCGAGCAGTACTTC. Protein product: CASSLGAEQYF. The whole variable domain, filled in from reference TRBV7-9 and TRBJ2-7, reads DTGVSQNPRHKITKRGQNVTFRCDPISEHNRLYWYRQTLGQGPEFLTYFQNEAQLEKSRLLSDRFSAERPKGSFSTLEIQRTEQGDSAMYLCASSLGAEQYFGPGTRLTVT.

This clone came up a few times. The CDR3 loop reads CASSFGDEQYF. The CDR3 coding sequence is TGTGCCAGCAGCTTCGGGGACGAGCAGTACTTC. V is TRBV11-2 and J is TRBJ2-7, with D possibly TRBD2 on 5 matching bases. The germline CDR1 and CDR2 sequences are SGHAT and FQNNGV. CDR3 size: 11 residues. V was trimmed by 3 bases and J by 5 bases, leaving 5 bases between them. Based on the CDR3 plus reference TRBV11-2 and TRBJ2-7, the full variable domain is EAGVAQSPRYKIIEKRQSVAFWCNPISGHATLYWYQQILGQGPKLLIQFQNNGVVDDSQLPKDRFSAERLKGVDSTLKIQPAKLEDSAVYLCASSFGDEQYFGPGTRLTVT.

This clone was seen a single time. The rearrangement joins TRBV7-2 to TRBJ2-7, with TRBD1 identical over 8 bases. Germline lookup yields CDR1 SGHTA and CDR2 FQGNSA. The junction had 9 bases not matched to a gene; V was cut back by 7 bases and J by 4 bases. There are 14 residues in the CDR3. CDR3 in amino acids: CASNPDRARYEQYF. The CDR3 DNA follows: TGTGCCAGCAACCCGGACAGGGCTAGGTACGAGCAGTACTTC.

V usage is TRBV5-1 and J usage is TRBJ1-1; D not certain. The CDR3 has 15 amino acids. The germline V and J ends were trimmed by 0 bases and 3 bases, with 12 bases remaining between them. CDR1 and CDR2 (germline): SGHRS, YFSETQ. DNA for the CDR3: TGCGCCAGCAGCTTGGGGCCCAGGAAGGACACTGAAGCTTTCTTT. It specifies CASSLGPRKDTEAFF. Full variable domain (missing parts from reference TRBV5-1 and TRBJ1-1): KAGVTQTPRYLIKTRGQQVTLSCSPISGHRSVSWYQQTPGQGLQFLFEYFSETQRNKGNFPGRFSGRQFSNSRSEMNVSTLELGDSALYLCASSLGPRKDTEAFFGQGTRLTVV.

The chain has TRBV6-1 and TRBJ1-5; D is uncertain. The germline CDR1 and CDR2 sequences are MNHNS and SASEGT. The CDR3 loop spans 14 amino acids. The V and J ends lost 6 bases and 1 base respectively, with 10 bases between them. The CDR3 region is CASSPGRSNQPQHF. Here the CDR3 DNA reads TGTGCCAGCAGCCCGGGTAGGAGCAATCAGCCCCAGCATTTT.

The V call is TRBV14, the J call TRBJ1-2; D gene unclear. With 8 bases removed from V and 1 base from J, the gap between germline ends came to 11 bases. This CDR3 comprises 13 residues. Germline loops: CDR1 SGHDN, CDR2 FVKESK. CDR3 sequence reads: CASGGSNNYGYTF. CDR3 nucleotide sequence: TGTGCCAGCGGCGGCAGTAATAACTATGGCTACACCTTC.

The rearrangement joins TRBV19 to TRBJ2-4, with TRBD2 matching over 15 bases. The junction had 7 bases not matched to a gene; V was cut back by 10 bases and J by 0 bases. From germline, CDR1 is LNHDA and CDR2 SQIVND (reference sequence). The CDR3 runs 17 residues. CDR3 residues: CATRTSGRVLAKNIQYF. The CDR3 nucleotides are TGTGCCACCCGGACTAGCGGGAGGGTCCTAGCCAAAAACATTCAGTACTTC. The variable domain in full, with the rest retrieved from reference TRBV19 and TRBJ2-4, is DGGITQSPKYLFRKEGQNVTLSCEQNLNHDAMYWYRQDPGQGLRLIYYSQIVNDFQKGDIAEGYSVSREKKESFPLTVTSAQKNPTAFYLCATRTSGRVLAKNIQYFGAGTRLSVL.

The CDR3 here is CASSRGFEQFF. The CDR3 region has the DNA TGTGCCAGCAGCAGGGGGTTTGAGCAGTTCTTC. The chain joins TRBV5-5 to TRBJ2-1; perhaps TRBD1 as D (6 bases). CDR3 length: 11 residues. From germline, CDR1 is SGHKS and CDR2 YYEKEE (reference sequence). Deletions cut 4 bases from V and 9 bases from J, with 8 bases between.

In DNA form, the CDR3 reads TGTGCCAGCAGGGAGGGACTCTACGAGCAGTACTTC. Translating it yields CASREGLYEQYF. The chain has TRBV2 and TRBJ2-7; possible D gene TRBD2, 6 bases. The CDR3 extends over 12 amino acids. Germline assignment: CDR1 SNHLY and CDR2 FYNNEI. V dropped 6 bases and J dropped 3 bases, with 9 bases sitting between them. Full variable domain (rest looked up from reference TRBV2 and TRBJ2-7): EPEVTQTPSHQVTQMGQEVILRCVPISNHLYFYWYRQILGQKVEFLVSFYNNEISEKSEIFDDQFSVERPDGSNFTLKIRSTKLEDSAMYFCASREGLYEQYFGPGTRLTVT.

V gene TRBV29-1 combines with J gene TRBJ2-3, with D perhaps matching TRBD2 (5 bases). The CDR3 is 14 amino acids. Germline CDR1 reads SQVTM; CDR2 reads ANQGSEA. Trimming shortened V by 3 bases and J by 1 base, and 11 bases separated the two germline ends. CDR3 amino acids: CSVDFMRGTDTQYF. The CDR3 DNA reads TGCAGCGTTGATTTTATGAGGGGCACAGATACGCAGTATTTT.

This clone was detected only once. This sequence joins TRBV5-1 and TRBJ2-2; 7 positions match TRBD1. The CDR3 sequence is 18 residues long. The J segment lost 2 bases and the V segment lost 1 base, leaving 11 bases of the junction unmatched. Germline V lookup: CDR1 SGHRS, CDR2 YFSETQ. The CDR3 DNA reads TGCGCCAGCAGCTTGAAAGGGAGACAGGGCCCAAACACCGGGGAGCTGTTTTTT. The encoded protein is CASSLKGRQGPNTGELFF.

This chain uses TRBV13 with TRBJ2-3; TRBD1 agrees at 7 bases. Germline V gene sequence: CDR1 PRHDT, CDR2 FYEKMQ (reference sequence). With V trimmed by 4 bases and J by 2 bases, 9 bases remained unmatched. The CDR3 contains 16 residues. The CDR3 region is CASSSGQELTTDTQYF. The CDR3 DNA reads as TGTGCCAGCAGCTCCGGACAGGAACTGACCACAGATACGCAGTATTTT. The whole variable domain, remainder taken from reference TRBV13 and TRBJ2-3, is AAGVIQSPRHLIKEKRETATLKCYPIPRHDTVYWYQQGPGQDPQFLISFYEKMQSDKGSIPDRFSAQQFSDYHSELNMSSLELGDSALYFCASSSGQELTTDTQYFGPGTRLTVL.

The chain is built from TRBV5-1 and TRBJ2-5; weak D call: TRBD2 (5 bases). The CDR3 runs to 12 residues. V lost 2 bases and J lost 5, with 7 bases in between. Germline V gene data show CDR1 as SGHRS and CDR2 as YFSETQ. This CDR3 reads CASSLLGETQYF. The CDR3 region has the DNA TGCGCCAGCAGCTTACTAGGGGAGACCCAGTACTTC.

The chain links TRBV5-5 to TRBJ1-1; D ambiguous. In germline, CDR1 is SGHKS, CDR2 YYEKEE (reference sequence). The CDR3 sequence is 13 residues long. Trimming cost V 0 bases and J 5 bases, with 8 bases left between them. DNA for the CDR3: TGTGCCAGCAGCTTGGACACCTGGACTGAAGCTTTCTTT. It codes for CASSLDTWTEAFF.

J is TRBJ2-1 and V is TRBV7-9, with a weak D call TRBD2 (5 bases). CDR3 size: 16 residues. Trimming took off 2 bases at V and 2 bases at J, with 13 bases between the two ends. Germline V lookup: CDR1 SEHNR, CDR2 FQNEAQ (reference sequence). Here the CDR3 DNA reads TGTGCCAGCAGCTTAAGCGGTAGCGTGGCCTACAATGAGCAGTTCTTC. It specifies CASSLSGSVAYNEQFF.

This chain links TRBV5-1 with TRBJ2-7, with TRBD2 matching over 8 bases. The CDR3 sequence is 15 residues long. The germline V gene encodes CDR1 SGHRS and CDR2 YFSETQ. Trimming cost V 3 bases and J 4 bases; bases outside gene matches: 9. The CDR3 here is CASSWVGGRMYEQYF. Here the CDR3 DNA reads TGCGCCAGCAGCTGGGTTGGCGGGAGGATGTACGAGCAGTACTTC.